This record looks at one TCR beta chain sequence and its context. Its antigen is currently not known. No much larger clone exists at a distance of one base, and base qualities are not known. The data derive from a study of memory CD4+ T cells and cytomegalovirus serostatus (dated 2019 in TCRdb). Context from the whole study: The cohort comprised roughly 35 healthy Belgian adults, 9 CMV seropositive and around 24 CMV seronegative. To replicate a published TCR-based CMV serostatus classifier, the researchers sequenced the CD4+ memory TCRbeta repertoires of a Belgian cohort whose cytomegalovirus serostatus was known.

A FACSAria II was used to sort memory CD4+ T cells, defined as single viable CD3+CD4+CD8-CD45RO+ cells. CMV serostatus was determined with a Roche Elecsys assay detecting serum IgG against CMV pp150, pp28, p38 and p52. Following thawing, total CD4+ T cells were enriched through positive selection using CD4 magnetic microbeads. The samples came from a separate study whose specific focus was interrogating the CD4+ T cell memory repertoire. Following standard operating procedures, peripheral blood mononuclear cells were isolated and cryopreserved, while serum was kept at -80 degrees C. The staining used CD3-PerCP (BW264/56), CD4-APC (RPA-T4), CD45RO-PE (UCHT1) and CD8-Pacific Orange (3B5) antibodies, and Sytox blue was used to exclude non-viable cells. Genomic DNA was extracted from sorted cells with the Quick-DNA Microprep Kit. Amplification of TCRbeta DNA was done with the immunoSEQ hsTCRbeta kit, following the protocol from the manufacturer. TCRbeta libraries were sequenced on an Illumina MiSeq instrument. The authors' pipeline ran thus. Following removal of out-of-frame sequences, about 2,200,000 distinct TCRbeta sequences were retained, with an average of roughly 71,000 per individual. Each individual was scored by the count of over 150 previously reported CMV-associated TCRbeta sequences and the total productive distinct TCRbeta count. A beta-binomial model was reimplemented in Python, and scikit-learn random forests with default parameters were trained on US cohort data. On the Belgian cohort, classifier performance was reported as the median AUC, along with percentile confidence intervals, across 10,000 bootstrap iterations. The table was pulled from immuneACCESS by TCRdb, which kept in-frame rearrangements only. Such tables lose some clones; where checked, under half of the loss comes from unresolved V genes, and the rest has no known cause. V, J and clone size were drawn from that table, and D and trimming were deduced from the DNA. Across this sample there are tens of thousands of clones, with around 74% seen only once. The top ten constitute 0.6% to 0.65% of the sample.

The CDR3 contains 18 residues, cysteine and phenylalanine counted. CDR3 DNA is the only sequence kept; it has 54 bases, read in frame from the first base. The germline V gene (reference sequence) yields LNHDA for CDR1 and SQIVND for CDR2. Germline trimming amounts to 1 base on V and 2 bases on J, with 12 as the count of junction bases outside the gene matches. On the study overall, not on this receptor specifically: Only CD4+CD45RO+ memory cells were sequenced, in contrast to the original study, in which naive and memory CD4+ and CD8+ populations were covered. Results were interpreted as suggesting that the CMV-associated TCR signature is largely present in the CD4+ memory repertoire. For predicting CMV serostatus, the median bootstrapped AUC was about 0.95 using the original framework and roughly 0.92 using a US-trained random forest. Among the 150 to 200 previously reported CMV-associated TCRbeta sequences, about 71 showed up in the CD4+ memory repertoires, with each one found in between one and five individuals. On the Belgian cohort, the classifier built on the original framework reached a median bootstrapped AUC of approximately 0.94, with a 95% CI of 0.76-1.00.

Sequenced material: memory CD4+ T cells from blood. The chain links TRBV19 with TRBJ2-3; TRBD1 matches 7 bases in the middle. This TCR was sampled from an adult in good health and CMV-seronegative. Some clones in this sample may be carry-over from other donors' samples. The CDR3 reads CASSIGDRLRAFTDTQYF. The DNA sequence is TGTGCCAGTAGTATAGGGGACAGATTACGGGCGTTCACAGATACGCAGTATTTT.